The next 10 T cell receptor beta chains were all read from a single sample in a study of cytomegalovirus exposure and HLA in healthy donors. Use of 60 Vbeta and 13 Jbeta primers characterized the PCR. The assay was immunoSEQ multiplex PCR, and TCRdb's table has in-frame clones only and misses some. The table records some 130,000 clones, about 74% of them present only once. The source material was PBMCs. The receptors here all came from a man aged 40-49 years in good health and CMV-seronegative.

This clone came up a few times. This sequence joins TRBV10-3 and TRBJ1-6, with 8 bases that match TRBD1. After removal of 2 bases from V and 4 bases from J, the junction contained 1 base not matched to a gene. This CDR3 spans 15 amino acids. The germline V gene encodes CDR1 ENHRY and CDR2 SYGVKD. The CDR3 region is CAISEGQGYNSPLHF. As DNA, the CDR3 is TGTGCCATCAGTGAGGGACAGGGATATAATTCACCCCTCCACTTT.

This clone was observed a few times. V gene TRBV10-3 combines with J gene TRBJ1-2; 7 positions match TRBD1. V trimming: 0 bases; J trimming: 4 bases; junction bases outside the gene matches: 14. The CDR3 loop spans 18 amino acids. Per germline, CDR1 ENHRY and CDR2 SYGVKD. The CDR3 region is CAISESGGSAGGGYGYTF. Written as DNA, the CDR3 is TGTGCCATCAGTGAGTCGGGTGGTTCGGCAGGGGGTGGCTATGGCTACACCTTC.

V and J are TRBV19 and TRBJ1-1; tentatively, D is TRBD1 (5 bases). CDR3 length equals 12 residues. V was shortened by 5 bases and J by 7 bases, with 11 bases between the two germline ends. From germline, CDR1 is LNHDA and CDR2 SQIVND (reference sequence). The CDR3 spells CASSFVGLEAFF. The CDR3 nucleotides are TGTGCCAGTAGTTTTGTGGGACTTGAAGCTTTCTTT.

The chain employs TRBV7-9 and TRBJ2-7; TRBD1 matches at 9 bases. Germline V gives CDR1 SEHNR, CDR2 FQNEAQ (reference sequence). This CDR3 comprises 15 residues. V shed 5 bases, J shed 0 bases, and the junction held 5 bases outside the gene matches. The CDR3 region has the DNA TGTGCCAGCAGCCCCAGGACAGGGGACTCCTACGAGCAGTACTTC. Translating it yields CASSPRTGDSYEQYF.

The chain couples TRBV2 to TRBJ2-7; 9 bases map to TRBD1. V dropped 8 bases and J dropped 4; count of bases not matched to a gene: 3. The CDR3 runs 12 residues. Germline lookup yields CDR1 SNHLY and CDR2 FYNNEI. The CDR3 loop is CASDGTGYEQYF. CDR3 nucleotides: TGTGCCAGCGACGGGACAGGGTACGAGCAGTACTTC.

The chain has TRBV21-1 and TRBJ1-5; the tabulated D call, TRBD1, remains unverified against the DNA. TRBV21-1 is a known pseudogene. CDR3 length: 12 amino acids. The DNA of the CDR3 is TGTGCCAGCAGCAATGGGCATCAGCCCCAGCATTTT. Encoded protein: CASSNGHQPQHF.

The J gene is TRBJ1-5, the V gene TRBV4-1, with D uncertain. CDR1 and CDR2 from the germline V gene are MGHRA and YSYEKL. CDR3 size: 14 residues. The V gene lost 4 bases and the J gene lost 5 bases, with 12 bases spanning the gap. The CDR3 loop is CASSPGSSYQPQHF. CDR3 nucleotides: TGCGCCAGCAGCCCCGGGTCCAGTTATCAGCCCCAGCATTTT.

This clone was counted between two and nine times. This chain joins TRBV6-5 and TRBJ2-7; 9 nucleotides agree with TRBD2. The CDR3 is 16 amino acids. In germline, CDR1 is MNHEY, CDR2 SVGAGI. The junction had 7 bases not matched to a gene; V was cut back by 2 bases and J by 2 bases. The CDR3 loop is CASSYGSGGLTYEQYF. In DNA form, the CDR3 reads TGTGCCAGCAGTTACGGTAGCGGGGGCCTAACCTACGAGCAGTACTTC.

The gene calls are TRBV28 and TRBJ2-7, with D perhaps matching TRBD2 (6 bases). Trimming stripped 7 bases from V and 7 bases from J, with 17 bases between. The length of the CDR3 is 13 residues. Looked up from germline, CDR1 is MDHEN and CDR2 is SYDVKM. CDR3: CASTIGGTVEQYF. As DNA, the CDR3 is TGTGCCAGCACCATTGGAGGGACGGTAGAGCAGTACTTC.

CDR3 protein: CASSLASGPYGYTF. CDR3 DNA: TGTGCCAGCAGCTTAGCCTCAGGGCCCTATGGCTACACCTTC. The chain combines TRBV7-2 with TRBJ1-2; a possible D gene is TRBD1 (5 bases). The CDR3 contains 14 residues. Trimming stripped 0 bases from V and 4 bases from J, with 9 bases between. Germline lookup yields CDR1 SGHTA and CDR2 FQGNSA.